Listed below are T cell receptor beta chains from one sample, sequenced in a study of tumor-infiltrating lymphocytes in primary liver carcinoma. One entry per CDR3 protein, called by TCRdb with MiXCR from the multiplex PCR reads. The repertoire holds fewer than 350,000 distinct CDR3 sequences, with about 61% as singletons. Sequenced: peripheral blood. These receptors were taken from a man aged 35 to 55 with primary liver carcinoma and hepatitis B virus infection. CDR3s include the opening cysteine and the closing phenylalanine or tryptophan. Fields, in order: clone size, V gene, D gene, J gene, CDR3 DNA, CDR3 protein. The D gene is left open where the match is weak. Not all rows give a size; the values are once, few, many and, for expanded clones, a class.

NA,TRBV28,NA,TRBJ2-7,TGTGCCAGCAGTTTCAAGGGGGGCTCAGGCTCCTACGAGCAGTACTTC,CASSFKGGSGSYEQYF
many,TRBV6-5,NA,TRBJ2-5,TGTGCCAGCAGTCAGACCGGAGAAGAGACCCAGTACTTC,CASSQTGEETQYF
NA,TRBV6-6,NA,TRBJ2-7,TGTGCCAGCAGTTACTCGAACTCCGATCGGGGCGAGCAGTACTTC,CASSYSNSDRGEQYF
NA,TRBV4-1,NA,TRBJ1-3,TGCGCCAGCAACCCAGATTTCGGAGACACCATATATTTT,CASNPDFGDTIYF
NA,TRBV11-2,NA,TRBJ2-7,TGTGCCAGCATAAAGAGGGCAGGGCCAGACGAGCAGTACTTT,CASIKRAGPDEQYF
NA,TRBV20-1,NA,TRBJ1-5,TGCAGTGCTGGGGGATCCGGGACGGCGGAGCAGCCCCAGCATTTT,CSAGGSGTAEQPQHF
many,TRBV10-1,TRBD1,TRBJ2-3,TGCGCCAGCAGTCGTCCCGGGACAGGGACAAGTCTGTATTTT,CASSRPGTGTSLYF
NA,TRBV4-2,NA,TRBJ2-2,TGTGCCAGCAGAATCCGAGGCGTCACCGGGGGGCTGTTTTTT,CASRIRGVTGGLFF
NA,TRBV11-2,NA,TRBJ1-1,TGTGCCAGCGGCTCATACCAAAAGGAGGCTTTCTTT,CASGSYQKEAFF
NA,TRBV11-2,TRBD2,TRBJ2-3,TGTGCCAGCAGCTTAGGCCCTGAGGGACTAGCAGGCGATACGCAGTACTTT,CASSLGPEGLAGDTQYF
NA,TRBV10-3,NA,TRBJ2-1,TGTGCCATCAGAGGGGAGGGGGCCAGCTACAATGAGCAGTTCTTC,CAIRGEGASYNEQFF
once,TRBV14,NA,TRBJ2-5,TGTGCCAGCAGCCAGAAAAGGATAGGGACCCACTACTTC,CASSQKRIGTHYF
once,TRBV11-2,NA,TRBJ2-3,TGTGCCAGCAGCTCGGCAGTGGGTACAGATACACAGTATTTT,CASSSAVGTDTQYF
NA,TRBV11-2,TRBD1,TRBJ1-1,TGTGTCAGCAGCAACGGACAGGGGGCTTCGGGTGAAGCTTTCTTC,CVSSNGQGASGEAFF
many,TRBV11-2,TRBD2,TRBJ2-1,TGTGCCAGCAGCTTAGGACCCGGGGGAGGGAATGAGCAGTTCTTC,CASSLGPGGGNEQFF
many,TRBV6-2/TRBV6-3,NA,TRBJ1-4,TGTGCCAGCAGTGGAGAACTCCGGACTAATGAAAAACTGTTTTTT,CASSGELRTNEKLFF
NA,TRBV1,NA,TRBJ2-1,TGCACCAGCAGCCAAGAAGAGGCACTAGCGGGGACCGACAATGAGCAGTTCTTC,CTSSQEEALAGTDNEQFF
NA,TRBV13,TRBD2,TRBJ2-1,TGTGCCAGCAGCCCGGCGACACCGGGACTAGCGGGAGGGGTCTCATACAATGAGCAGTTCTTC,CASSPATPGLAGGVSYNEQFF
NA,TRBV6-2/TRBV6-3,NA,TRBJ2-3,TGTGCCAGCAGTTCTTCCCGGGAGGGGGCGAACGCAGATACGCAGTATTTT,CASSSSREGANADTQYF
NA,TRBV5-1,NA,TRBJ1-2,TGCGCCAGCAGCTTGGAAGGCAGAGATGGCTACATCTTC,CASSLEGRDGYIF
few,TRBV5-1,NA,TRBJ2-5,TGCGCCAGCAGTTCAACGCATCCCCAAGAGACCCAGTACTTC,CASSSTHPQETQYF
NA,TRBV24-1,NA,TRBJ2-2,TGTGCCACCAGGGCAACAACAGGGCCCGGGGAGCTGTTTTTT,CATRATTGPGELFF
NA,TRBV11-2,NA,TRBJ2-1,TGTGCCAGTAGCATGACGGACGGGTTAGGGCGCTTCTTC,CASSMTDGLGRFF
NA,TRBV29-1,NA,TRBJ2-1,TGCAGCGTTCGGGGGTACTCCTACAATGAGCAGTTCTTC,CSVRGYSYNEQFF